These 29 T cell receptor beta chains were all obtained from the same sample, sequenced in a study of blood T cells in healthy people across ages. Sample-barcoded 5' priming and a J-beta primer mix drove a second PCR of roughly 7 to 11 cycles. In TCRdb, the 5' RACE reads were re-called with MiXCR into one record per CDR3 protein. The table includes over a million distinct CDR3 sequences, around 43% detected once. Sequencing was performed on blood. All receptors derive from an older woman in good health.

The chain uses TRBV15 and TRBJ2-1; 8 bases agree with TRBD2. V gave up 4 bases and J gave up 9 bases; unmatched junction bases: 5. Germline V gene sequence: CDR1 LNHNV, CDR2 YYDKDF (reference sequence). This CDR3 has 13 amino acids. The CDR3 DNA reads TGTGCCACCAGCACGCGTAGCGGGACTGAGCAGTTCTTC. Its translation is CATSTRSGTEQFF.

V gene TRBV10-2 combines with J gene TRBJ2-7; the match to TRBD2 covers 9 bases. The J call is doubtful: the DNA matches TRBJ2-5 better. CDR3 size: 13 residues. Germline CDR1 WSHSY, CDR2 SAAADI. CDR3 coding DNA: TGCGCCAGCAGTGGCGGGAGGGCGGAGACCCAGTACTTC. Translated: CASSGGRAETQYF.

This clonotype was observed a handful of times. The chain links TRBV6-6 to TRBJ1-4, with D perhaps matching TRBD1 (6 bases). The germline CDR1 and CDR2 sequences are MNHNY and SVGAGI (reference sequence). The CDR3 consists of 16 residues. V was cut by 6 bases and J by 7 bases, with 21 bases left in between. CDR3 sequence (DNA): TGTGCCAGCAGATTGAAGGGGGATGGGAGCGGTGAAAAACTGTTTTTT. Protein: CASRLKGDGSGEKLFF.

The chain joins TRBV27 to TRBJ2-7, with 12 bases lining up with TRBD2. The germline V gene has CDR1 MNHEY and CDR2 SMNVEV (reference sequence). V was clipped by 4 bases and J by 4 bases; unmatched bases: 8. The CDR3 contains 16 residues. The CDR3 DNA sequence: TGTGCCAGCAGTTATGACCTAGCGGGAGGGCGTTACGAGCAGTACTTC. Its translation: CASSYDLAGGRYEQYF.

The chain combines TRBV20-1 with TRBJ2-7; 10 bases match TRBD2. The length of the CDR3 is 16 residues. Germline loops: CDR1 DFQATT, CDR2 SNEGSKA (reference sequence). Trimming took 3 bases from V and 4 from J; bases not matched to a gene: 12. As DNA, the CDR3 is TGCAGTGCTAGCCAGGGGCCAGCGGGAGGGCTTTACGAGCAGTACTTC. Translation gives CSASQGPAGGLYEQYF.

A note on this clonotype: The junction departs from the called germline gene at one end, perhaps through a read error. V is TRBV30 and J is TRBJ2-1; D is uncertain. The CDR3 loop spans 10 amino acids. The germline CDR1 and CDR2 sequences are GTSNPN and SVGIG (reference sequence). CDR3 DNA: TGTGCCTGGGGCTACCATGAGCAGTTCTTC. It translates to CAWGYHEQFF.

V gene TRBV20-1 combines with J gene TRBJ2-7; the D is unclear. The J call is doubtful: the DNA matches TRBJ2-5 better. The CDR3 runs to 10 residues. Germline V CDR1 and CDR2: DFQATT, SNEGSKA (reference sequence). CDR3: CSASVATQYF. The CDR3 nucleotides read TGCAGTGCTAGTGTGGCGACCCAGTACTTC.

This clonotype appeared a few times. The chain recombines TRBV27 with TRBJ2-5; D perhaps matches TRBD1 (5 bases). The J call is in doubt because the DNA end fits TRBJ2-7 better. Germline assignment: CDR1 MNHEY and CDR2 SMNVEV (reference sequence). This CDR3 is built from 11 residues. CDR3 sequence (DNA): TGTGCCAGCAAAGACAGCTACGAGCAGTACTTC. It yields the protein CASKDSYEQYF.

This clonotype has a handful of counts. The V call is TRBV7-2, the J call TRBJ1-5; D is undetermined. Germline V gene sequence: CDR1 SGHTA, CDR2 FQGNSA. The CDR3 has 15 residues. V gave up 0 bases and J gave up 6 bases, with 12 bases separating them. The CDR3 reads CASSLATGMGQPQHF. The CDR3 region has the DNA TGTGCCAGCAGCTTAGCCACGGGTATGGGTCAGCCCCAGCATTTT.

V and J are TRBV2 and TRBJ2-6, with a possible D match to TRBD2 (6 bases). The CDR3 extends over 17 amino acids. Per germline, CDR1 SNHLY and CDR2 FYNNEI. Trimming cost V 3 bases and J 0 bases, with 12 bases left between them. In DNA form, the CDR3 reads TGTGCCAGCAGTGATGGGGGGATAGGCTCTGGGGCCAACGTCCTGACTTTC. It translates to CASSDGGIGSGANVLTF.

In this sample, this clonotype turned up a few times. The chain employs TRBV18 and TRBJ2-3; D gene uncertain. This CDR3 has 15 amino acids. Trimming left V 2 bases short and J 0 bases short, with 9 bases between. Germline V gene data show CDR1 as KGHSH and CDR2 as LQKENI. The CDR3 DNA sequence: TGTGCCAGCTCACCAGCGAGCCCTAGCACAGATACGCAGTATTTT. Translated, it gives CASSPASPSTDTQYF. Full variable domain (outside the CDR3, taken from reference TRBV18 and TRBJ2-3): NAGVMQNPRHLVRRRGQEARLRCSPMKGHSHVYWYRQLPEEGLKFMVYLQKENIIDESGMPKERFSAEFPKEGPSILRIQQVVRGDSAAYFCASSPASPSTDTQYFGPGTRLTVL.

The sample holds a few counts of this clonotype. The genes are TRBV3-1 and TRBJ1-2, with D unclear. Germline lookup yields CDR1 LGHDT and CDR2 YNNKEL (reference sequence). The CDR3 totals 13 residues. V dropped 2 bases and J dropped 4 bases, with 8 bases sitting between them. The CDR3: CASSQWSAYGYTF. Here the CDR3 DNA reads TGTGCCAGCAGCCAATGGTCGGCCTATGGCTACACCTTC.

V gene TRBV5-6 combines with J gene TRBJ2-7; 9 bases fit TRBD1. Germline V lookup: CDR1 SGHDT, CDR2 YYEEEE. This CDR3 has 14 residues. V lost 3 bases to trimming and J lost 10 bases; unmatched junction nucleotides: 11. CDR3 sequence: CASSSGTGLVDQYF. CDR3 DNA sequence: TGTGCCAGCAGCTCCGGGACAGGGTTGGTCGACCAGTACTTC.

This clonotype was recorded at least ten times. The chain has TRBV10-3 and TRBJ2-7; D unresolved. V lost 2 bases and J lost 5, with 16 bases in between. The CDR3 consists of 15 residues. The germline CDR1 and CDR2 sequences are ENHRY and SYGVKD. The chain's CDR3 is CAISEPKPQGNEQYF. CDR3 DNA sequence: TGTGCCATCAGTGAGCCCAAACCCCAAGGGAACGAGCAGTACTTC.

This clonotype appeared a single time. This chain joins TRBV29-1 and TRBJ2-7, with 8 bases that match TRBD1. The germline CDR1 and CDR2 sequences are SQVTM and ANQGSEA. The CDR3 is made up of 15 amino acids. The J segment lost 1 base and the V segment lost 2 bases, leaving 7 bases of the junction unmatched. This CDR3 reads CSVEKGTGDSYEQYF. The CDR3, as DNA: TGCAGCGTTGAAAAAGGGACAGGTGATTCCTACGAGCAGTACTTC.

This sequence joins TRBV18 and TRBJ2-3, with D unresolved. The germline V gene encodes CDR1 KGHSH and CDR2 LQKENI. The CDR3 consists of 13 residues. V was pared by 2 bases and J by 4 bases, with 7 bases between. CDR3 coding DNA: TGTGCCAGCTCACCAATTCCCGCAGATACGCAGTATTTT. Translating it yields CASSPIPADTQYF.

The table lists this clonotype with a few counts. The chain recombines TRBV12-3 or TRBV12-4 with TRBJ1-1; D is unresolved. CDR3 length equals 14 residues. The V end was cut by 0 bases, the J end by 2 bases, with 7 bases between. In DNA form, the CDR3 reads TGTGCCAGCAGTTTAGCGCAAGGTAACACTGAAGCTTTCTTT. Its protein product is CASSLAQGNTEAFF.

The chain combines TRBV7-2 with TRBJ1-5; no definite D call. Germline-derived CDR1 and CDR2 are SGHTA and FQGNSA. V gave up 1 base and J gave up 9 bases, with 10 bases separating them. The CDR3 sequence is 13 residues long. The CDR3 region has the DNA TGTGCCAGCAGCTTAGAAACCAGCAGGCCCCAGCATTTT. Protein sequence: CASSLETSRPQHF. The complete variable domain, with remaining parts taken from reference TRBV7-2 and TRBJ1-5, reads GAGVSQSPSNKVTEKGKDVELRCDPISGHTALYWYRQSLGQGLEFLIYFQGNSAPDKSGLPSDRFSAERTGGSVSTLTIQRTQQEDSAVYLCASSLETSRPQHFGDGTRLSIL.

This sequence joins TRBV20-1 and TRBJ2-7; TRBD2 matches at 8 bases. The germline V gene has CDR1 DFQATT and CDR2 SNEGSKA (reference sequence). This CDR3 has 15 residues. V lost 6 bases to trimming and J lost 0 bases; unmatched junction nucleotides: 10. CDR3: CSARPGGSGSYEQYF. The CDR3 coding sequence is TGCAGTGCCCGACCGGGGGGGAGTGGCTCCTACGAGCAGTACTTC.

Comment on this clonotype: An end of the junction does not agree with germline; a read error may underlie this. V gene TRBV20-1 combines with J gene TRBJ2-7, with 7 bases fitting TRBD1. This CDR3 comprises 13 residues. Germline CDR1 DFQATT, CDR2 SNEGSKA (reference sequence). CDR3 sequence: CSARDRQGYGQYF. For the CDR3, the DNA is TGCAGTGCTAGAGATCGACAGGGCTACGGGCAGTACTTC.

This clonotype has only a few counts. CDR3 residues: CSVETSGPNEQFF. The CDR3 DNA reads as TGCAGCGTTGAGACTAGCGGACCTAATGAGCAGTTCTTC. This chain links TRBV29-1 with TRBJ2-1; 9 bases are shared with TRBD2. The CDR3 runs 13 residues. V lost 3 bases, J lost 7 bases, and 4 bases stayed unmatched. The germline V gene encodes CDR1 SQVTM and CDR2 ANQGSEA.

This clonotype was found a few times. The rearrangement uses TRBV5-1 and TRBJ1-2; 7 bases are shared with TRBD1. With V trimmed by 4 bases and J by 2 bases, 17 bases remained unmatched. From germline, CDR1 is SGHRS and CDR2 YFSETQ. This CDR3 region has 18 residues. CDR3 bases: TGCGCCAGCAGCATCTTTTCCGGGACAGCGGCTAAGAACTATGGCTACACCTTC. As protein: CASSIFSGTAAKNYGYTF.

V usage is TRBV7-2 and J usage is TRBJ2-1; 10 bases fit TRBD2. There are 15 residues in the CDR3. Germline V CDR1 and CDR2: SGHTA, FQGNSA. Trimming took 4 bases from V and 5 from J; bases not matched to a gene: 5. The CDR3 protein is CASSWSGGANNEQFF. The CDR3 DNA follows: TGTGCCAGCAGCTGGAGCGGGGGGGCTAACAATGAGCAGTTCTTC. Combining the CDR3 with reference TRBV7-2 and TRBJ2-1 gives the whole variable domain GAGVSQSPSNKVTEKGKDVELRCDPISGHTALYWYRQSLGQGLEFLIYFQGNSAPDKSGLPSDRFSAERTGGSVSTLTIQRTQQEDSAVYLCASSWSGGANNEQFFGPGTRLTVL.

This clonotype turned up a few times. The chain links TRBV4-1 to TRBJ2-7, with 8 bases fitting TRBD2. The germline gives CDR1 MGHRA, CDR2 YSYEKL. J gave up 4 bases and V 4 bases, and 15 bases lay outside the gene matches. This CDR3 comprises 17 residues. The CDR3 reads CASSPGPIAGKRYEQYF. The DNA of the CDR3 is TGCGCCAGCAGCCCCGGGCCGATAGCGGGAAAGCGGTACGAGCAGTACTTC.

This clonotype was counted once. The chain has TRBV27 and TRBJ2-1; unclear D gene. V dropped 7 bases and J dropped 2 bases, with 9 bases sitting between them. The V gene's germline CDR1 is MNHEY and CDR2 SMNVEV (reference sequence). This CDR3 region has 13 residues. The CDR3 sequence is CASKIGAYNEQFF. As DNA, the CDR3 is TGTGCCAGCAAAATCGGAGCCTACAATGAGCAGTTCTTC.

This rearrangement joins TRBV18 to TRBJ1-1; D perhaps matches TRBD1 (6 bases). The germline CDR1 and CDR2 sequences are KGHSH and LQKENI. This CDR3 has 15 residues. Trimming removed 6 bases from V and 5 bases from J, with 19 bases in between. The CDR3, as DNA: TGTGCCAGCTCGCCCGAGGAGGGGGGGAATACTGAAGCTTTCTTT. It codes for CASSPEEGGNTEAFF.

Regarding this clonotype: One junction end does not reproduce the germline sequence, and a read error may be involved. J is TRBJ2-3 and V is TRBV6-5; 10 bases fit TRBD2. The germline V gene encodes CDR1 MNHEY and CDR2 SVGAGI. The CDR3 contains 16 residues. The CDR3 sequence: CASSRLLLAGVDMQYF. The CDR3, as DNA: TGTGCCAGCAGTCGCCTCCTTCTAGCGGGAGTTGATATGCAGTATTTT.

J is TRBJ2-5 and V is TRBV24-1, with TRBD2 matching 7 bases. Looked up from germline, CDR1 is KGHDR and CDR2 is SFDVKD. The CDR3 is 14 residues long. The ends lost 4 bases at V and 2 bases at J; junction bases unmatched: 3. The CDR3 nucleotides are TGTGCCACCAGTGAACCGGGACTACAAGAGACCCAGTACTTC. The encoded protein is CATSEPGLQETQYF.

The chain carries TRBV11-2 and TRBJ2-1; D not certain. CDR1 and CDR2 (germline): SGHAT, FQNNGV. This CDR3 has 13 amino acids. Trimming pared 4 bases from V and 6 bases from J, leaving 10 bases between. The chain's CDR3 is CASSYGVPNEQFF. The DNA for the CDR3 is TGTGCCAGCAGCTACGGTGTCCCCAATGAGCAGTTCTTC.